One and the same sample provided the 19 T cell receptor beta chains below, sequenced in a study of Graves' ophthalmopathy and Graves' hyperthyroidism (dated by TCRdb to 2016 to 2018). The data were produced on an Illumina HiSeq 2000. TCR beta CDR3 regions were amplified from RNA transcripts for repertoire sequencing. The first round was an RT-PCR using HTBI primers with the Qiagen OneStep RT-PCR kit, and this first round was followed by a second-round multiplex PCR, then size selection and purification. TCRdb trimmed the raw reads at Q25, called clones with MiXCR and kept productive beta chains. Under each unique CDR3 protein, matching rows form one entry showing the most common genes and DNA. Counted in this sample were approximately 50,000 distinct CDR3 sequences; over 45% of them appeared once. The ten most abundant clones make up about 24% of the sample. The sequencing sample was made of peripheral blood. These receptors all come from an adult man with Graves' ophthalmopathy.

This clonotype was seen at least ten times. The chain uses TRBV12-3 or TRBV12-4 and TRBJ2-5; D call uncertain. The CDR3 loop spans 13 amino acids. V lost 4 bases, J lost 2 bases, and 8 bases lay in between. The CDR3 DNA reads TGTGCCAGCAGTTACACGGATCAAGAGACCCAGTACTTC. It is translated as CASSYTDQETQYF.

In this sample, this clonotype turned up a few times. V and J are TRBV7-2 and TRBJ2-1; TRBD2 agrees at 10 bases. The J segment lost 3 bases and the V segment lost 5 bases, leaving 4 bases of the junction unmatched. Germline V CDR1 and CDR2: SGHTA, FQGNSA. CDR3 length: 15 amino acids. As DNA, the CDR3 is TGTGCCAGCAGCCCAGCGGGAGGGCGCTACAATGAGCAGTTCTTC. Residues: CASSPAGGRYNEQFF.

This chain uses TRBV5-6 with TRBJ1-1; no reliable D call. The CDR3 sequence is 13 residues long. Looked up from germline, CDR1 is SGHDT and CDR2 is YYEEEE. V dropped 6 bases and J dropped 5 bases, with 14 bases sitting between them. Here the CDR3 DNA reads TGTGCCAGCAAATCGGTACCATGGACTGAAGCTTTCTTT. It is translated as CASKSVPWTEAFF.

A word on this clonotype: The CDR3 ends on some other residue instead of the conserved phenylalanine or tryptophan, so this is likely a read error. DNA for the CDR3: TGTGCCAGCAGCCTAGGGTACTCTGGAAACACCATATATTTA. Encoded protein: CASSLGYSGNTIYL. The chain combines TRBV9 with TRBJ1-3; D gene ambiguous. The CDR3 is 14 residues long. Germline V gene sequence: CDR1 SGDLS, CDR2 YYNGEE. V was clipped by 4 bases and J by 0 bases, with 8 bases between them.

The table lists this clonotype with many counts. The chain uses TRBV27 and TRBJ1-2, with D possibly being TRBD1 (5 bases). CDR1 is MNHEY, CDR2 SMNVEV, per germline (reference sequence). The CDR3 totals 14 residues. Trimming left V 2 bases short and J 5 bases short, with 12 bases between. The CDR3 DNA reads as TGTGCCAGCAGTTTAGGGGGAGCCTCTTATGGCTACACCTTC. Encoded protein: CASSLGGASYGYTF.

This clonotype was seen repeatedly, ten times or more. Being one base from a much bigger clone, this may be a read error. This chain links TRBV5-1 with TRBJ2-7; maybe TRBD1 (6 bases). CDR1 SGHRS and CDR2 YFSETQ come from the germline V gene. CDR3 length: 16 residues. Trimming shortened V by 4 bases and J by 2 bases, and 19 bases separated the two germline ends. CDR3 loop: CASSITDRLSAYEQYF. CDR3 nucleotide sequence: TGCGCCAGCAGCATAACCGACAGGTTAAGCGCCTACGAGCAGTACTTC.

The J gene is TRBJ1-2, the V gene TRBV6-5; possibly TRBD1 for D (5 bases). Germline V gene data show CDR1 as MNHEY and CDR2 as SVGAGI. The length of the CDR3 is 13 residues. With 5 bases removed from V and 8 bases from J, the gap between germline ends came to 15 bases. In DNA form, the CDR3 reads TGTGCCAGCAGTCCGCCGGGACTAGGGGGCTACACCTTC. Translation gives CASSPPGLGGYTF.

This clonotype was found many times. The genes are TRBV5-6 and TRBJ2-3; D is uncertain. CDR1 is SGHDT and CDR2 is YYEEEE in the germline V gene. This CDR3 is built from 12 residues. Deletions cut 4 bases from V and 3 bases from J, with 6 bases between. The CDR3 loop reads CASSRYTDTQYF. In DNA, the CDR3 is TGTGCCAGCAGCAGATATACAGATACGCAGTATTTT.

This clonotype was observed at least ten times. This chain connects TRBV5-1 to TRBJ2-7; D may be TRBD1 or TRBD2 (7 bases each). The germline V gene has CDR1 SGHRS and CDR2 YFSETQ. The CDR3 runs to 16 residues. Trimming stripped 1 base from V and 0 bases from J, with 14 bases between. The CDR3 here is CASSLQSGGGSYEQYF. The CDR3 coding sequence is TGCGCCAGCAGCTTGCAGTCAGGGGGGGGCTCCTACGAGCAGTACTTC.

The table lists this clonotype with many counts. The chain recombines TRBV2 with TRBJ1-1; TRBD1 aligns across 10 bases. In germline, CDR1 is SNHLY, CDR2 FYNNEI. CDR3 length: 16 residues. V shed 6 bases, J shed 0 bases, and the junction held 7 bases outside the gene matches. The CDR3 DNA reads as TGTGCCAGCAGCGCGGACAGGGGGGGTTTGAACACTGAAGCTTTCTTT. Its translation is CASSADRGGLNTEAFF. The variable domain in full, with the rest retrieved from reference TRBV2 and TRBJ1-1, is EPEVTQTPSHQVTQMGQEVILRCVPISNHLYFYWYRQILGQKVEFLVSFYNNEISEKSEIFDDQFSVERPDGSNFTLKIRSTKLEDSAMYFCASSADRGGLNTEAFFGQGTRLTVV.

The chain couples TRBV3-1 to TRBJ2-1; perhaps D is TRBD1 or TRBD2 (6 bases each). V dropped 3 bases and J dropped 0 bases, with 15 bases sitting between them. CDR1 and CDR2 (germline): LGHDT, YNNKEL (reference sequence). The CDR3 has 17 residues. For the CDR3, the DNA is TGTGCCAGCAGCCATCCCTCGGGGGCGAGCTCCTACAATGAGCAGTTCTTC. It yields the protein CASSHPSGASSYNEQFF.

This clonotype was detected ten times or more. The V and J genes are TRBV20-1 and TRBJ2-1; D uncertain. CDR1 and CDR2 from the germline V gene are DFQATT and SNEGSKA (reference sequence). Trimming shortened V by 3 bases and J by 9 bases, and 9 bases separated the two germline ends. This CDR3 spans 11 amino acids. CDR3 in amino acids: CSARVNTEQFF. The CDR3 region has the DNA TGCAGTGCTAGGGTGAACACTGAGCAGTTCTTC.

The chain combines TRBV29-1 with TRBJ1-1, with 11 bases lining up with TRBD1. Germline-derived CDR1 and CDR2 are SQVTM and ANQGSEA. V dropped 4 bases and J dropped 1; count of bases not matched to a gene: 2. The length of the CDR3 is 14 residues. This CDR3 is CSVGDRGANTEAFF. The CDR3, as DNA: TGCAGCGTTGGGGACAGGGGGGCGAACACTGAAGCTTTCTTT.

This sequence joins TRBV19 and TRBJ2-3; the D gene could be TRBD1 or TRBD2 (7 bases each). The CDR3 spans 14 residues. V lost 7 bases and J 1 base, leaving 12 bases between the germline ends. Germline V lookup: CDR1 LNHDA, CDR2 SQIVND (reference sequence). The CDR3 nucleotides are TGTGCCAGTACCCCAGGGGGGGGCACAGATACGCAGTATTTT. Translation: CASTPGGGTDTQYF.

Judged by abundance, this clonotype is medium-sized. The chain joins TRBV5-1 to TRBJ1-6; D gene uncertain. With 3 bases removed from V and 5 bases from J, the gap between germline ends came to 12 bases. The CDR3 length is 15 residues. Germline values: CDR1 SGHRS, CDR2 YFSETQ. For the CDR3, the DNA is TGCGCCAGCAGCTGGGAGGGAATTGATAATTCACCCCTCCACTTT. Its protein is CASSWEGIDNSPLHF.

This clonotype came up many times. The V call is TRBV10-3, the J call TRBJ2-3; 12 positions match TRBD2. The CDR3 sequence is 13 residues long. The V segment lost 4 bases and the J segment 14 bases; nucleotides outside the gene matches: 7. The germline CDR1 and CDR2 sequences are ENHRY and SYGVKD. Written as DNA, the CDR3 is TGTGCCATCAGTGGGCTAGCGGGGGGGCCCCTGTATTTT. Its protein is CAISGLAGGPLYF.

The CDR3 spells CSARGTAGELFF. The CDR3 coding sequence is TGCAGTGCCCGTGGGACAGCCGGGGAGCTGTTTTTT. V gene TRBV20-1 combines with J gene TRBJ2-2; TRBD1 agrees at 7 bases. CDR1 is DFQATT and CDR2 is SNEGSKA in the germline V gene (reference sequence). Trimming removed 6 bases from V and 6 bases from J; junction bases left unmatched: 4. The CDR3 contains 12 residues.

In regard to this clonotype: The missing conserved phenylalanine or tryptophan at the end of this CDR3 makes a read error likely. Because the CDR3's place on the DNA is in doubt, the DNA is left out and the CDR3 is given as listed by TCRdb. CDR3 amino acids: CASSVGEEDL. This chain joins TRBV9 and TRBJ2-7. Germline V lookup: CDR1 SGDLS, CDR2 YYNGEE. The CDR3 is 10 amino acids long, termini counted.

This chain uses TRBV7-9 with TRBJ1-1; unclear D gene. The V end was cut by 10 bases, the J end by 3 bases, with 12 bases between. The CDR3 is 12 amino acids. The V gene's germline CDR1 is SEHNR and CDR2 FQNEAQ (reference sequence). The chain's CDR3 is CAIKGEDTEAFF. The CDR3 coding sequence is TGTGCCATAAAAGGCGAGGACACTGAAGCTTTCTTT. The entire variable domain, with the rest obtained from reference TRBV7-9 and TRBJ1-1, is as follows: DTGVSQNPRHKITKRGQNVTFRCDPISEHNRLYWYRQTLGQGPEFLTYFQNEAQLEKSRLLSDRFSAERPKGSFSTLEIQRTEQGDSAMYLCAIKGEDTEAFFGQGTRLTVV.